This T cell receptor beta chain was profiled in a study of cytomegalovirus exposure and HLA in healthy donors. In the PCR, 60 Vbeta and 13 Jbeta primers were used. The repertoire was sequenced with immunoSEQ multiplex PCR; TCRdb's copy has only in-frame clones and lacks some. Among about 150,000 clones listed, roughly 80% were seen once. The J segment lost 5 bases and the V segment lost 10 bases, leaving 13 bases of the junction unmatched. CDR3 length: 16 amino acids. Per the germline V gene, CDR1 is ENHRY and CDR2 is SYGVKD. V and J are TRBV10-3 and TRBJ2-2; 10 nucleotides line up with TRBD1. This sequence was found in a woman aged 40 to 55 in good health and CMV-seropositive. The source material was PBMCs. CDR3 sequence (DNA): TGTGCCACCCGAACCGGGACAGGGGTTAGAACCGGGGAGCTGTTTTTT. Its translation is CATRTGTGVRTGELFF.